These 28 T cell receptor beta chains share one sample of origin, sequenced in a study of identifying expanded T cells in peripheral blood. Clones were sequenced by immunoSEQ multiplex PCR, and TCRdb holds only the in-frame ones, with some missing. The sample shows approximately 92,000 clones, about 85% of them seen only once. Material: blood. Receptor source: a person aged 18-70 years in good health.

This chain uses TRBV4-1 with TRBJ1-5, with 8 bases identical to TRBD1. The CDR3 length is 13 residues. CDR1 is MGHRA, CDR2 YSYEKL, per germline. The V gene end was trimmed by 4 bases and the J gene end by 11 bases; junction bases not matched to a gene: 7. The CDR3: CASSRRQGLAQHF. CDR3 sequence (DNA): TGCGCCAGCAGCCGCCGACAGGGGCTAGCCCAGCATTTT.

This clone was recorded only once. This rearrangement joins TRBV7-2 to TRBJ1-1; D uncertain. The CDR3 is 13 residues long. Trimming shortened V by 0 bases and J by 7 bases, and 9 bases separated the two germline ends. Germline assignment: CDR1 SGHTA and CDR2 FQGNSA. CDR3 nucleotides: TGTGCCAGCAGCTTAGCTACGGGGAATGAAGCTTTCTTT. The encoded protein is CASSLATGNEAFF.

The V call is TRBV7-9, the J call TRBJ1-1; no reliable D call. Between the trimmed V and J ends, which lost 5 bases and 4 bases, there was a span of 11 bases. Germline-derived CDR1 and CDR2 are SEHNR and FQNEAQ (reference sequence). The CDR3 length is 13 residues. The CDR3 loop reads CASSPPQGTEAFF. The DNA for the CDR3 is TGTGCCAGCAGCCCCCCTCAAGGCACTGAAGCTTTCTTT. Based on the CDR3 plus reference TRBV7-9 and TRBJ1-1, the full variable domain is DTGVSQNPRHKITKRGQNVTFRCDPISEHNRLYWYRQTLGQGPEFLTYFQNEAQLEKSRLLSDRFSAERPKGSFSTLEIQRTEQGDSAMYLCASSPPQGTEAFFGQGTRLTVV.

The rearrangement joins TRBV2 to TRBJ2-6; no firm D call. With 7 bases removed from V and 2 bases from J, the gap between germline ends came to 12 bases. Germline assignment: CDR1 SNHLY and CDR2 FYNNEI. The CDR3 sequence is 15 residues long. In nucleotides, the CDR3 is TGTGCCAGCAACCCAGCCCGCGCTGGGGCCAACGTCCTGACTTTC. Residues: CASNPARAGANVLTF.

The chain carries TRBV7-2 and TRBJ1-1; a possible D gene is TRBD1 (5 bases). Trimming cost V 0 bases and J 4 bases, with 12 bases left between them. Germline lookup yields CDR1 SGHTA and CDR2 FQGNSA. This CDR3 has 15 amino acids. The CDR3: CASSLALVGTTEAFF. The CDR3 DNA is TGTGCCAGCAGCTTAGCGTTGGTTGGGACCACTGAAGCTTTCTTT.

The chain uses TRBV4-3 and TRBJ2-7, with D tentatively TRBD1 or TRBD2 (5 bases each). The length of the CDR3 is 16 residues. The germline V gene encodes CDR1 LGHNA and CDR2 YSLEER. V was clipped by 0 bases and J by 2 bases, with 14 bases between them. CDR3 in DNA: TGCGCCAGCAGCCAAGATTTGGGGACGGACCCCTACGAGCAGTACTTC. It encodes CASSQDLGTDPYEQYF.

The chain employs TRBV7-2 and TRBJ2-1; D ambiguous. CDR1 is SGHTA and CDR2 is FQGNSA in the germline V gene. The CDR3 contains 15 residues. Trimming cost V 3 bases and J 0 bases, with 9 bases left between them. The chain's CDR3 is CASSFALSSYNEQFF. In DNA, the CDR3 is TGTGCCAGCAGCTTCGCCCTAAGCTCCTACAATGAGCAGTTCTTC.

CDR3 sequence (DNA): TGCGCCAGCAGCCAAGAACACCGAAGGACAGGGGACTATGGCTACACCTTC. It translates to CASSQEHRRTGDYGYTF. The chain is built from TRBV4-3 and TRBJ1-2, with 9 bases aligning to TRBD1. The CDR3 has 17 residues. Trimming removed 0 bases from V and 3 bases from J; junction bases left unmatched: 8. Germline V gene sequence: CDR1 LGHNA, CDR2 YSLEER.

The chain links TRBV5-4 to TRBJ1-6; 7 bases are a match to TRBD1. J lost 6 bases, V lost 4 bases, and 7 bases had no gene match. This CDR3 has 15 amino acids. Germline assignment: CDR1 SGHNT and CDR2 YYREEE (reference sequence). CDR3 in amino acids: CASSRDSGGNSPLHF. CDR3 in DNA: TGTGCCAGCAGCCGGGACAGCGGAGGTAATTCACCCCTCCACTTT.

CDR3: CASSEAYLSGQEQFF. Written as DNA, the CDR3 is TGTGCCAGCAGTGAAGCGTACCTCTCGGGGCAAGAGCAGTTCTTC. V and J are TRBV2 and TRBJ2-1; D assignment may be TRBD1 or TRBD2 (5 bases each). The CDR3 is 15 residues long. Germline-derived CDR1 and CDR2 are SNHLY and FYNNEI. The V gene lost 0 bases and the J gene lost 10 bases, with 16 bases spanning the gap.

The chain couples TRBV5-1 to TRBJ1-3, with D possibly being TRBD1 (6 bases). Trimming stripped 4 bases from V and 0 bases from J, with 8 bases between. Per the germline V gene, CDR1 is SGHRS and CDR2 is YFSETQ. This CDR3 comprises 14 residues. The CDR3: CASSMDSSGNTIYF. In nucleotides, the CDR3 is TGCGCCAGCAGCATGGACAGCTCTGGAAACACCATATATTTT.

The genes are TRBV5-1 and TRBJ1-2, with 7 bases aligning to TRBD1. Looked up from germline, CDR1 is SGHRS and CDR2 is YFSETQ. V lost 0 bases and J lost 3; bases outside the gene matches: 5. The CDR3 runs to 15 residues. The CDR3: CASSLGGGGDYGYTF. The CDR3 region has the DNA TGCGCCAGCAGCTTGGGTGGAGGGGGCGACTATGGCTACACCTTC.

CDR3 coding DNA: TGTGCCAGCAGTCAACCGGGACAGGGTCCCTACGAGCAGTACTTC. It codes for CASSQPGQGPYEQYF. The V gene is TRBV7-9, the J gene TRBJ2-7; 9 nucleotides align to TRBD1. The trim removed 6 bases at V and 2 bases at J, leaving 8 bases unmatched. Germline CDR1 SEHNR, CDR2 FQNEAQ (reference sequence). This CDR3 region has 15 residues.

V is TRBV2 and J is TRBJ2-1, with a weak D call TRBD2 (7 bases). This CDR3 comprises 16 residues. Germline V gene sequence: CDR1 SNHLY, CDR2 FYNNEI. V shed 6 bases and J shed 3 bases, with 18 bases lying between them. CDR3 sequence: CASSILGGAVYNEQFF. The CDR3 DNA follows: TGTGCCAGCAGCATCCTGGGGGGGGCTGTCTACAATGAGCAGTTCTTC.

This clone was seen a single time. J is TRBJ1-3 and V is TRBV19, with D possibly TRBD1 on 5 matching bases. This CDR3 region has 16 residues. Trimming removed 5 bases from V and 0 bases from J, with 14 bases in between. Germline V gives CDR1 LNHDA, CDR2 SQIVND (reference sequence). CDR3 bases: TGTGCCAGTAGTCCACGACAGCCTAACTCTGGAAACACCATATATTTT. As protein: CASSPRQPNSGNTIYF.

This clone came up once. Written as DNA, the CDR3 is TGTGCCAGCAGTGAATTCGGGACAGGTCCCACTGAAGCTTTCTTT. Translated, it gives CASSEFGTGPTEAFF. The chain couples TRBV2 to TRBJ1-1, with 8 bases that match TRBD1. From germline, CDR1 is SNHLY and CDR2 FYNNEI. CDR3 length equals 15 residues. Losses at the gene ends were 2 bases for V and 4 bases for J; bases not matched to a gene: 6.

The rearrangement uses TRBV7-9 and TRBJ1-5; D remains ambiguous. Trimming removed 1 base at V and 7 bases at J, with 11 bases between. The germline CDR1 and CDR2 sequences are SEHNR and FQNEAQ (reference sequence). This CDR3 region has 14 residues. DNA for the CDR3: TGTGCCAGCAGCTTAGGAGGGAATCGGCAGCCCCAGCATTTT. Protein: CASSLGGNRQPQHF. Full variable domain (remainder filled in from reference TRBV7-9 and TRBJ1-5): DTGVSQNPRHKITKRGQNVTFRCDPISEHNRLYWYRQTLGQGPEFLTYFQNEAQLEKSRLLSDRFSAERPKGSFSTLEIQRTEQGDSAMYLCASSLGGNRQPQHFGDGTRLSIL.

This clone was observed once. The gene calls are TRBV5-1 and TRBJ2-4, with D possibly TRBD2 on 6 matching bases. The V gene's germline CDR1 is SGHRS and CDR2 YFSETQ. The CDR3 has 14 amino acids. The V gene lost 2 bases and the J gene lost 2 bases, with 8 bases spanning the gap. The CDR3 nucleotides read TGCGCCAGCAGCTTCTGGGACTCCAAAAACATTCAGTACTTC. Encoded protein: CASSFWDSKNIQYF.

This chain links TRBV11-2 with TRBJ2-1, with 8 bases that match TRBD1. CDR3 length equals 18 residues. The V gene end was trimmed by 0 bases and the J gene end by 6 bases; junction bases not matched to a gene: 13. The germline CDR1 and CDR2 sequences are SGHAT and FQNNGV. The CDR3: CASSLDIVGQGKFNEQFF. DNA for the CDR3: TGTGCCAGCAGCTTAGATATAGTAGGACAGGGCAAATTCAATGAGCAGTTCTTC.

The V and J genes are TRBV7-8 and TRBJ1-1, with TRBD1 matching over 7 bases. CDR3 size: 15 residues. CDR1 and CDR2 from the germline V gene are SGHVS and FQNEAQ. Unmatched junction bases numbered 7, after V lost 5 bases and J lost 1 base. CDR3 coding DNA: TGTGCCAGCAGCCGAAGCGGGACAGAGAACACTGAAGCTTTCTTT. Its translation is CASSRSGTENTEAFF.

CDR3 in DNA: TGTGCCAGCAGTTTATTTCCGAGGACAGGGAACACTGAAGCTTTCTTT. Translating it yields CASSLFPRTGNTEAFF. The genes are TRBV27 and TRBJ1-1, with 7 bases matching TRBD1. V gave up 1 base and J gave up 1 base; unmatched junction bases: 6. This CDR3 has 16 residues. Germline V gene data show CDR1 as MNHEY and CDR2 as SMNVEV (reference sequence).

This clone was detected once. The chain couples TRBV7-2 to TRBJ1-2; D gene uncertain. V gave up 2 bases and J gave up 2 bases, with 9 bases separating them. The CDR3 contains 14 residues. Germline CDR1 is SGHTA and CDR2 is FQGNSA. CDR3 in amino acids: CASSLFGPNYGYTF. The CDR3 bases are TGTGCCAGCAGCTTATTCGGACCCAACTATGGCTACACCTTC.

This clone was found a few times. CDR3 DNA: TGTGCCAGCTTTGACAGGGCAAATTCACCCCTCCACTTT. It yields the protein CASFDRANSPLHF. J is TRBJ1-6 and V is TRBV6-1; 7 nucleotides align to TRBD1. Germline assignment: CDR1 MNHNS and CDR2 SASEGT. Trimming took 8 bases from V and 7 from J; bases not matched to a gene: 5. This CDR3 region has 13 residues.

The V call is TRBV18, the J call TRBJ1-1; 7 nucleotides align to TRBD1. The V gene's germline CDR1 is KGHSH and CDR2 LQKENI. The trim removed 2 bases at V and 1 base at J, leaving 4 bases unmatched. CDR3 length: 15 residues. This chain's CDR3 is CASSPVGGANTEAFF. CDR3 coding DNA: TGTGCCAGCTCACCAGTAGGGGGCGCGAACACTGAAGCTTTCTTT.

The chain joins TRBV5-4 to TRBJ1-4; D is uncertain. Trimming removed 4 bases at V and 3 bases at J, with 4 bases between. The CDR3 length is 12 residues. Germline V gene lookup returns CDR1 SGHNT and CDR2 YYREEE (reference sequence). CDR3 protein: CASSTPNEKLFF. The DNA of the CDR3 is TGTGCCAGCAGCACACCTAATGAAAAACTGTTTTTT.

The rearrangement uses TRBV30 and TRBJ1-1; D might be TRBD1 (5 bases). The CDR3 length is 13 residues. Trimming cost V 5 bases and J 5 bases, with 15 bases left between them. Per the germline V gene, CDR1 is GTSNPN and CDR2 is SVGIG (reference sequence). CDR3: CAWYRGGRTEAFF. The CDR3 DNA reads TGTGCCTGGTACCGCGGGGGTAGGACTGAAGCTTTCTTT.

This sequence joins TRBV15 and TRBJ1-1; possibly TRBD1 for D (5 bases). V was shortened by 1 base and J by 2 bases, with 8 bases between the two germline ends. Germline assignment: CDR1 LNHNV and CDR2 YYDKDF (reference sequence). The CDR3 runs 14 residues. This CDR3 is CATSRGGHNTEAFF. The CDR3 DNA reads TGTGCCACCAGCAGAGGAGGACATAACACTGAAGCTTTCTTT.

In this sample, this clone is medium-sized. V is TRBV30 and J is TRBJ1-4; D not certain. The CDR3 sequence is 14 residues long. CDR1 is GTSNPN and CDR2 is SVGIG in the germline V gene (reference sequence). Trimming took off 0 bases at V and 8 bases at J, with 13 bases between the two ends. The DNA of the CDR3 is TGTGCCTGGAGTGTAAGCACCATGGGCGAAAAACTGTTTTTT. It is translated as CAWSVSTMGEKLFF.